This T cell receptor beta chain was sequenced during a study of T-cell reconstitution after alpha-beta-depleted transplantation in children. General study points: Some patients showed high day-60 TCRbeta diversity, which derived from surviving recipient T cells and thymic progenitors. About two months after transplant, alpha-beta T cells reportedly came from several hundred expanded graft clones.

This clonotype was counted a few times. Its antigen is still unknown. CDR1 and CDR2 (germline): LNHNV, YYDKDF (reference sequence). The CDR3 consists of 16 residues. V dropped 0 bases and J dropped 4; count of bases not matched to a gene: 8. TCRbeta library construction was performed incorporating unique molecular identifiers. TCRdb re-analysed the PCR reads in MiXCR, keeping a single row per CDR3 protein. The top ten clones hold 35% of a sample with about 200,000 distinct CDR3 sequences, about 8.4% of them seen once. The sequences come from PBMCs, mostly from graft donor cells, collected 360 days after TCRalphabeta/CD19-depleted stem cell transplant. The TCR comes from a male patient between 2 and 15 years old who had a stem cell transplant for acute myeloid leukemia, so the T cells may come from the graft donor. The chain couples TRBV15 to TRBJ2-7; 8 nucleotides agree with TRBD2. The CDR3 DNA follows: TGTGCCACCAGCAGAGATCCAAGCGGGAGCTTGTACGAGCAGTACTTC. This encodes CATSRDPSGSLYEQYF.